Shown below are 18 T cell receptor beta chains from a single sample sequenced in a study of T cells in Graves' hyperthyroidism and ophthalmopathy. The source material, RNA transcripts, was used to amplify TCR beta CDR3 regions. A first-round RT-PCR of the TCR CDR3 used the HTBI primer set. TCRdb reprocessed the multiplex PCR reads with MiXCR, giving one entry per CDR3 protein. Of under 400,000 distinct CDR3 sequences detected, about 14% appear once; the ten largest clones hold around 10%. The material sequenced was blood. The receptors stem from a woman in her fifties or sixties with Graves' hyperthyroidism.

This clonotype was seen only a few times. This chain connects TRBV5-8 to TRBJ2-5; 8 bases agree with TRBD1. V was pared by 0 bases and J by 4 bases, with 5 bases of the junction left unmatched. Germline CDR1 reads SGHTS; CDR2 reads YDEGEE. The CDR3 loop spans 15 amino acids. The CDR3 nucleotides read TGTGCCAGCAGCTTGGGTCTACAGGGGGGAGAGACCCAGTACTTC. Its protein is CASSLGLQGGETQYF.

This clonotype was observed many times. V usage is TRBV7-9 and J usage is TRBJ2-3; possible D gene TRBD2, 5 bases. The CDR3 is made up of 16 amino acids. CDR1 is SEHNR, CDR2 FQNEAQ, per germline (reference sequence). V was shortened by 1 base and J by 0 bases, with 11 bases between the two germline ends. The CDR3 sequence is CASSLGDGGSTDTQYF. CDR3 in DNA: TGTGCCAGCAGCTTAGGGGATGGCGGGAGCACAGATACGCAGTATTTT.

This clonotype was seen repeatedly, ten times or more. The chain combines TRBV6-1 with TRBJ2-1, with 11 bases fitting TRBD2. There are 16 residues in the CDR3. Per the germline V gene, CDR1 is MNHNS and CDR2 is SASEGT. The V and J ends lost 5 bases and 2 bases, in that order; junction bases with no gene match: 5. CDR3 amino acids: CASSLAGGHPYNEQFF. The CDR3 nucleotides are TGTGCCAGCAGTTTAGCGGGAGGGCACCCCTACAATGAGCAGTTCTTC.

This clonotype occurred many times. The CDR3 nucleotides are TGTGCCACCAGCACTCAGGGTTCCAATGAGCAGTTCTTC. As protein: CATSTQGSNEQFF. V and J are TRBV24-1 and TRBJ2-1, with a weak D call TRBD1 (5 bases). The CDR3 runs 13 residues. Trimming took 7 bases from V and 6 from J, leaving 12 bases between them. Germline V gene sequence: CDR1 KGHDR, CDR2 SFDVKD.

This clonotype was seen many times. The rearrangement joins TRBV6-1 to TRBJ2-5; 8 bases are shared with TRBD1. Unmatched junction bases numbered 10, after V lost 5 bases and J lost 5 bases. Germline CDR1 MNHNS, CDR2 SASEGT. The CDR3 covers 15 residues. Here the CDR3 reads CASSYGTGGRETQYF. CDR3 DNA: TGTGCCAGCAGTTATGGGACAGGCGGGCGTGAGACCCAGTACTTC.

This clonotype was found many times. J is TRBJ2-7 and V is TRBV10-3, with no clear D. V lost 3 bases and J 4 bases, leaving 13 bases between the germline ends. This CDR3 contains 14 residues. CDR1 and CDR2 (germline): ENHRY, SYGVKD. The CDR3 region is CAISEFPGPYEQYF. CDR3 bases: TGTGCCATCAGTGAATTCCCCGGACCTTACGAGCAGTACTTC.

This clonotype was counted ten times or more. The V and J genes are TRBV7-3 and TRBJ2-4; a weak D match, TRBD2 (5 bases). Germline CDR1 SGHTA, CDR2 FQGTGA. Trimming stripped 3 bases from V and 9 bases from J, with 27 bases between. CDR3 length: 18 amino acids. For the CDR3, the DNA is TGTGCCAGCAGCTTCTCCTTAGCGCTTCTACGCCAGAGGGCCATTCAGTACTTC. Translated: CASSFSLALLRQRAIQYF.

This clonotype was counted many times. The chain is built from TRBV20-1 and TRBJ2-1, with 14 nucleotides matching TRBD2. J was trimmed by 3 bases and V by 5 bases; bases with no gene match: 12. Germline V CDR1 and CDR2: DFQATT, SNEGSKA (reference sequence). The CDR3 contains 18 residues. This chain's CDR3 is CSAPTEGTSGSIYNEQFF. CDR3 DNA sequence: TGCAGTGCTCCCACTGAAGGGACTAGCGGGAGTATCTACAATGAGCAGTTCTTC.

There are many counts of this clonotype. This chain links TRBV11-2 with TRBJ2-2, with no clear D. This CDR3 spans 12 amino acids. The germline V gene has CDR1 SGHAT and CDR2 FQNNGV. V lost 2 bases and J lost 4, with 2 bases in between. CDR3 nucleotides: TGTGCCAGCAGCTTAACCACCGGGGAGCTGTTTTTT. Protein product: CASSLTTGELFF.

This clonotype was seen at least ten times. The V and J genes are TRBV18 and TRBJ2-1; D gene ambiguous. Germline values: CDR1 KGHSH, CDR2 LQKENI. The CDR3 consists of 16 residues. V dropped 1 base and J dropped 1 base, with 11 bases sitting between them. The CDR3 is CASSPQGASSYNEQFF. The CDR3 DNA follows: TGTGCCAGCTCACCACAGGGCGCTAGTTCCTACAATGAGCAGTTCTTC. Together with reference TRBV18 and TRBJ2-1, the CDR3 gives the full variable domain: NAGVMQNPRHLVRRRGQEARLRCSPMKGHSHVYWYRQLPEEGLKFMVYLQKENIIDESGMPKERFSAEFPKEGPSILRIQQVVRGDSAAYFCASSPQGASSYNEQFFGPGTRLTVL.

The chain employs TRBV19 and TRBJ2-3, with 8 bases aligning to TRBD1. Germline values: CDR1 LNHDA, CDR2 SQIVND (reference sequence). This CDR3 spans 14 amino acids. V lost 7 bases and J lost 4; bases outside the gene matches: 7. Here the CDR3 reads CASNRGQGADTQYF. As DNA, the CDR3 is TGTGCCAGTAACCGAGGACAGGGTGCAGATACGCAGTATTTT.

This clonotype was found many times. This chain links TRBV6-1 with TRBJ2-3; 9 bases match TRBD2. This CDR3 has 17 amino acids. J lost 1 base, V lost 6 bases, and 11 bases had no gene match. CDR1 MNHNS and CDR2 SASEGT come from the germline V gene. This CDR3 is CASSWASGTTGTDTQYF. The CDR3, as DNA: TGTGCCAGCAGCTGGGCTAGCGGGACGACCGGCACAGATACGCAGTATTTT.

This clonotype has ten or more counts. The chain joins TRBV4-1 to TRBJ1-4; D remains unclear. Germline V gene lookup returns CDR1 MGHRA and CDR2 YSYEKL. The CDR3 extends over 16 amino acids. Deletions cut 4 bases from V and 6 bases from J, with 18 bases between. The CDR3 spells CASSRPRGVEDEKLFF. In DNA form, the CDR3 reads TGCGCCAGCAGCCGGCCTCGGGGAGTGGAGGATGAAAAACTGTTTTTT.

This clonotype appeared many times. The chain carries TRBV11-3 and TRBJ2-3; 9 nucleotides line up with TRBD2. V shed 5 bases, J shed 3 bases, and the junction held 6 bases outside the gene matches. The CDR3 contains 15 residues. Looked up from germline, CDR1 is SGHNT and CDR2 is YENEEA. The CDR3 region has the DNA TGTGCCAGCAGCCGGAGACTAGCGGAGACAGATACGCAGTATTTT. The encoded protein is CASSRRLAETDTQYF.

The chain couples TRBV2 to TRBJ2-3, with D unclear. Trimming pared 7 bases from V and 6 bases from J, leaving 14 bases between. Germline-derived CDR1 and CDR2 are SNHLY and FYNNEI. The CDR3 covers 13 residues. The CDR3 coding sequence is TGTGCCAGCATCCAAGAGAGAGGTGATACGCAGTATTTT. Translating it yields CASIQERGDTQYF.

V gene TRBV4-2 combines with J gene TRBJ1-5; tentatively, D is TRBD1 (5 bases). The germline V gene has CDR1 LGHNA and CDR2 YNFKEQ. This CDR3 is 17 amino acids long. The ends were cut back, 1 base at V and 0 bases at J, with 13 bases in the middle. The CDR3 region has the DNA TGTGCCAGCAGCCAAGTAATGGGGGGGTTTAGCAATCAGCCCCAGCATTTT. It is translated as CASSQVMGGFSNQPQHF.

At least ten counts were recorded for this clonotype. This chain joins TRBV11-2 and TRBJ2-1; 8 bases are shared with TRBD2. Losses at the gene ends were 1 base for V and 2 bases for J; bases not matched to a gene: 4. In germline, CDR1 is SGHAT, CDR2 FQNNGV. The CDR3 has 16 residues. CDR3 in amino acids: CASSLVAGGPYNEQFF. The CDR3 DNA reads TGTGCCAGCAGCTTAGTTGCGGGAGGTCCCTACAATGAGCAGTTCTTC.

The genes are TRBV5-5 and TRBJ2-5, with 8 nucleotides matching TRBD2. Germline values: CDR1 SGHKS, CDR2 YYEKEE (reference sequence). V shed 2 bases, J shed 3 bases, and the junction held 6 bases outside the gene matches. The CDR3 runs to 15 residues. The CDR3 nucleotides are TGTGCCAGCAGCTTAGGTGGGCGGGGGGAAGAGACCCAGTACTTC. This sequence encodes CASSLGGRGEETQYF.